This record looks at one TCR beta chain sequence and its context. This clonotype was picked up many times. The antigen it binds to is not known. No base-level quality is on record; no much larger clone is a single base apart. The study was a case-control design nested within a healthcare worker cohort in London, UK, with weekly nasopharyngeal swab PCR tests and blood sampling. Healthcare workers were enrolled in the week of the UK lockdown, from 23 to 31 March 2020, and were followed every week for up to roughly 15 weeks. Libraries were prepared through 5' RACE. Sequencing relied on a NextSeq 500. Unique molecular identifiers were attached to individual cDNA molecules in the TCR library protocol so that sequencing error and PCR bias could be corrected. TCR alpha and beta chains were both sequenced, and the abundances of alpha and beta sequences in each sample were closely correlated with each other. The study's processing was this. Decombinator V4 was used to perform V gene, J gene and CDR3 annotation of TCR sequences. TCRs were defined as expanded if a significant change between any two time points was detected under a Poisson model with p below 0.0001. TCR abundances were normalised to the total number of TCRs sequenced per sample and expressed as counts per million. VDJdb, accessed on 1 November 2021, was searched for TCRs annotated for CMV, EBV and SARS-CoV-2, and TCRs annotated for more than one antigen were excluded. TCRdb itself trimmed the public reads at Q25 with fastp, ran MiXCR and retained productive beta chains. One record per CDR3 amino acid sequence lists the most common genes and DNA. The V and J calls and clone size are TCRdb's, not the authors'. The sample contains about 54,000 distinct CDR3 sequences, under 8% of them found a single time. The biggest ten clones account for roughly 5.6% of the sample.

These data are taken from a study of early T cells in non-severe SARS-CoV-2 infection listed by TCRdb under 2021. At the level of the whole study: TCR sequencing used bulk RNA from unsorted whole blood, so alpha and beta chains could not be paired.

Paper-wide results and their limitations: VDJdb matching was skewed toward anti-spike CD8 responses, so virus-specific expansions were likely underestimated and private and CD4 specificities were missed.

The material was whole blood, obtained at baseline. This receptor was taken from an adult who was a healthcare worker with PCR-confirmed SARS-CoV-2 infection or an uninfected control (not recorded which).

The CDR3 protein sequence reads: CASSLGRVSPDEQYF. The DNA reads TGCGCCAGCAGCCTGGGCCGGGTATCCCCCGACGAGCAGTACTTC. The rearrangement joined TRBV5-1 to TRBJ2-7; no confident D gene assignment can be made. CDR1 and CDR2 (SGHRS, YFSETQ) derive from the germline V gene. Trimming takes 4 bases from V and 5 bases from J, and the germline ends sit 19 bases apart. The CDR3 covers 15 residues, taking in both the cysteine and the phenylalanine. Kept here is only the CDR3 DNA, which spans 45 bases and is read in frame from base 1.